The clone carrying this T cell receptor beta chain was picked up one time. This CDR3 comprises 18 residues. This record comes from a study of brain T cells in children with intractable seizures. The time point was: blood from clinic visit 5 months post-surgery; TSC patient then seizure free. Only cases whose brain tissue showed the highest T cell transcript signatures were sequenced. Pre-surgery treatment included at least one anti-epileptic drug. Data came from immunoSEQ multiplex PCR; TCRdb stores just in-frame clones and leaves some out. The sample yields hundreds of thousands of clones, about 93% seen once.

The receptor was derived from a boy younger than two with tuberous sclerosis and intractable seizures. The V and J genes are TRBV21-1 and TRBJ2-7; the table's TRBD2 call for D was not verified on the DNA. TRBV21-1 is deemed a pseudogene. The sequencing used peripheral blood, collected around 5 months after surgery. The CDR3 DNA reads TGTGCCAGCAGCAATGACTGTCAGCCTAGCGGGGCCCCCTACGAGCAGTACTTC. Translated, it gives CASSNDCQPSGAPYEQYF.